The TCR beta chain under discussion was sequenced for a study of human T cells and chemical hapten exposure. Time point: pre-sensitization, week 0. The treatment denotes: therapeutic diphenylcyclopropenone sensitization with weekly scalp DPC. MiXCR, run by TCRdb on the RACE reads, gives a single entry per CDR3 protein. This sample has some 360,000 distinct CDR3 sequences; 4.5% to 6% occur once, and the top ten carry about 2.5%. The V and J ends lost 3 bases and 6 bases respectively, with 7 bases between them. Germline lookup yields CDR1 ENHRY and CDR2 SYGVKD. The CDR3 is made up of 12 amino acids. This clonotype occurred a few times.

This clonotype was sampled from a woman between 50 and 59 years old with alopecia areata. Some clones in this sample may be carry-over from other donors' samples. The V gene is TRBV10-3, the J gene TRBJ2-3; unclear D gene. Sample: whole blood, taken in connection with sensitization to the hapten diphenylcyclopropenone (DPC). CDR3 protein: CAISEMADTQYF. The CDR3 DNA is TGTGCCATCAGTGAAATGGCCGATACGCAGTATTTT.